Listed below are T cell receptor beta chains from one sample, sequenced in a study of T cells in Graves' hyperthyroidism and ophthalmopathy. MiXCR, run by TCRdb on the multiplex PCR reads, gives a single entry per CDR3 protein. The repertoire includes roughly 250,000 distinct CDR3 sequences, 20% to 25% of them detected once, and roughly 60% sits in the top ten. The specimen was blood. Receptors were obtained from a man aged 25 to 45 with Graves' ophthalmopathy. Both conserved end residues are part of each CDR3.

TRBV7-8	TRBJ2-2	CASSLAVNTGELFF
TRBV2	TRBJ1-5	CASSDLLGRNQPQHF
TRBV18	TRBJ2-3	CASSTQAGADTQYF
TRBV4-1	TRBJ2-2	CASSSDRGIGELFF
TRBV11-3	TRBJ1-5	CASSSDRDRGLSNQPQHF
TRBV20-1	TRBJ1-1	CSAKTWGNTEAFF
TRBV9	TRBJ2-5	CASSGGGWIGRETQYF
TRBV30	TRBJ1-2	CAWSVGRLGGYTF
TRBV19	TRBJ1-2	CASTSTGANYGYTF
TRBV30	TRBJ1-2	CAWSAGGPVVTF
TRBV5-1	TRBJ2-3	CASSLEQGARADTQYF
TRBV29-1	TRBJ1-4	CSGRQGPNEKLFF
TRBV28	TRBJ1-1	CASSLWGARYTEAFF
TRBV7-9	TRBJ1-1	CASSLQGNEAFF
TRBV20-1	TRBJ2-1	CSARARDFSYNEQFF
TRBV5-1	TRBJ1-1	CASSLDQGASTEAFF
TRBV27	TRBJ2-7	CASRPLWGTGGSREQYF
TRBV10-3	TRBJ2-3	CASAGLAGVSDTQYF
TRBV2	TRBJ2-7	CASSEPTASGSILYEQYF
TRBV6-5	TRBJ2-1	CASGYSKILAGADNEQFF
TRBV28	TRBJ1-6	CASSLRGGWNSPLHF
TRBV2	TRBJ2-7	CASGTGIYEQYF
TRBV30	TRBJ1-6	CAWGWGDSPLHF
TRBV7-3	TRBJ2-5	CASSLGTPGGAQYF
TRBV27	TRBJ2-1	CASSLWAAGGQFF
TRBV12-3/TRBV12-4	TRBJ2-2	CASSLIVSSYAGELFF
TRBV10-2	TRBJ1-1	CASSDAGSNTEAFF
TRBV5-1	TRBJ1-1	CASEGRLNTEAFF
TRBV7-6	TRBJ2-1	CASSLLRGNEQFF
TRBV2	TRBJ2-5	CASGLGQETQYF
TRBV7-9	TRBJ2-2	CASRPQGGNTGELFF
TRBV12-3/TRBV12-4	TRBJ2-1	CASSPVGGGIGNEQFF
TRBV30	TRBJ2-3	CAWSVLAGETDTQYF
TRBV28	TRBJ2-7	CASSFDLAGLTYEQYF
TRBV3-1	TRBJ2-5	CASSPPEGRETQYF
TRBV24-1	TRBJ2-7	CATSGDRGYEQYF
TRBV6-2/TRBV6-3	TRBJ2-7	CASSYSSTAGGGYEQYF
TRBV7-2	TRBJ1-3	CASSPPGTGNTIYF
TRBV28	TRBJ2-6	CASKGASGANVLTF
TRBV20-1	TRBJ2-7	CSARDGLAGGEQYF
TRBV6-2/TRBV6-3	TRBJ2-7	CASSYSTSGRAIPYEQYF
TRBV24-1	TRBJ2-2	CATSRDLGTGELFF
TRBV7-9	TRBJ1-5	CASSPDLRGSNQPQHF
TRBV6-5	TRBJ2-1	CASSYSTREEVQFF
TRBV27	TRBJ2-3	CASSPLSSGRTDTQYF
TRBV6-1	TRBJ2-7	CASSPPYGATYEQYF
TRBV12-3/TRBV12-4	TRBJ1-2	CASSPNRGNNYGYTF
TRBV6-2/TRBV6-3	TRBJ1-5	CASSKTGGRGNQPQHF
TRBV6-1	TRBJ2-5	CASSVLGVAETQYF
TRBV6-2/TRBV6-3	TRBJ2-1	CASSRGTSGRAYNEQFF